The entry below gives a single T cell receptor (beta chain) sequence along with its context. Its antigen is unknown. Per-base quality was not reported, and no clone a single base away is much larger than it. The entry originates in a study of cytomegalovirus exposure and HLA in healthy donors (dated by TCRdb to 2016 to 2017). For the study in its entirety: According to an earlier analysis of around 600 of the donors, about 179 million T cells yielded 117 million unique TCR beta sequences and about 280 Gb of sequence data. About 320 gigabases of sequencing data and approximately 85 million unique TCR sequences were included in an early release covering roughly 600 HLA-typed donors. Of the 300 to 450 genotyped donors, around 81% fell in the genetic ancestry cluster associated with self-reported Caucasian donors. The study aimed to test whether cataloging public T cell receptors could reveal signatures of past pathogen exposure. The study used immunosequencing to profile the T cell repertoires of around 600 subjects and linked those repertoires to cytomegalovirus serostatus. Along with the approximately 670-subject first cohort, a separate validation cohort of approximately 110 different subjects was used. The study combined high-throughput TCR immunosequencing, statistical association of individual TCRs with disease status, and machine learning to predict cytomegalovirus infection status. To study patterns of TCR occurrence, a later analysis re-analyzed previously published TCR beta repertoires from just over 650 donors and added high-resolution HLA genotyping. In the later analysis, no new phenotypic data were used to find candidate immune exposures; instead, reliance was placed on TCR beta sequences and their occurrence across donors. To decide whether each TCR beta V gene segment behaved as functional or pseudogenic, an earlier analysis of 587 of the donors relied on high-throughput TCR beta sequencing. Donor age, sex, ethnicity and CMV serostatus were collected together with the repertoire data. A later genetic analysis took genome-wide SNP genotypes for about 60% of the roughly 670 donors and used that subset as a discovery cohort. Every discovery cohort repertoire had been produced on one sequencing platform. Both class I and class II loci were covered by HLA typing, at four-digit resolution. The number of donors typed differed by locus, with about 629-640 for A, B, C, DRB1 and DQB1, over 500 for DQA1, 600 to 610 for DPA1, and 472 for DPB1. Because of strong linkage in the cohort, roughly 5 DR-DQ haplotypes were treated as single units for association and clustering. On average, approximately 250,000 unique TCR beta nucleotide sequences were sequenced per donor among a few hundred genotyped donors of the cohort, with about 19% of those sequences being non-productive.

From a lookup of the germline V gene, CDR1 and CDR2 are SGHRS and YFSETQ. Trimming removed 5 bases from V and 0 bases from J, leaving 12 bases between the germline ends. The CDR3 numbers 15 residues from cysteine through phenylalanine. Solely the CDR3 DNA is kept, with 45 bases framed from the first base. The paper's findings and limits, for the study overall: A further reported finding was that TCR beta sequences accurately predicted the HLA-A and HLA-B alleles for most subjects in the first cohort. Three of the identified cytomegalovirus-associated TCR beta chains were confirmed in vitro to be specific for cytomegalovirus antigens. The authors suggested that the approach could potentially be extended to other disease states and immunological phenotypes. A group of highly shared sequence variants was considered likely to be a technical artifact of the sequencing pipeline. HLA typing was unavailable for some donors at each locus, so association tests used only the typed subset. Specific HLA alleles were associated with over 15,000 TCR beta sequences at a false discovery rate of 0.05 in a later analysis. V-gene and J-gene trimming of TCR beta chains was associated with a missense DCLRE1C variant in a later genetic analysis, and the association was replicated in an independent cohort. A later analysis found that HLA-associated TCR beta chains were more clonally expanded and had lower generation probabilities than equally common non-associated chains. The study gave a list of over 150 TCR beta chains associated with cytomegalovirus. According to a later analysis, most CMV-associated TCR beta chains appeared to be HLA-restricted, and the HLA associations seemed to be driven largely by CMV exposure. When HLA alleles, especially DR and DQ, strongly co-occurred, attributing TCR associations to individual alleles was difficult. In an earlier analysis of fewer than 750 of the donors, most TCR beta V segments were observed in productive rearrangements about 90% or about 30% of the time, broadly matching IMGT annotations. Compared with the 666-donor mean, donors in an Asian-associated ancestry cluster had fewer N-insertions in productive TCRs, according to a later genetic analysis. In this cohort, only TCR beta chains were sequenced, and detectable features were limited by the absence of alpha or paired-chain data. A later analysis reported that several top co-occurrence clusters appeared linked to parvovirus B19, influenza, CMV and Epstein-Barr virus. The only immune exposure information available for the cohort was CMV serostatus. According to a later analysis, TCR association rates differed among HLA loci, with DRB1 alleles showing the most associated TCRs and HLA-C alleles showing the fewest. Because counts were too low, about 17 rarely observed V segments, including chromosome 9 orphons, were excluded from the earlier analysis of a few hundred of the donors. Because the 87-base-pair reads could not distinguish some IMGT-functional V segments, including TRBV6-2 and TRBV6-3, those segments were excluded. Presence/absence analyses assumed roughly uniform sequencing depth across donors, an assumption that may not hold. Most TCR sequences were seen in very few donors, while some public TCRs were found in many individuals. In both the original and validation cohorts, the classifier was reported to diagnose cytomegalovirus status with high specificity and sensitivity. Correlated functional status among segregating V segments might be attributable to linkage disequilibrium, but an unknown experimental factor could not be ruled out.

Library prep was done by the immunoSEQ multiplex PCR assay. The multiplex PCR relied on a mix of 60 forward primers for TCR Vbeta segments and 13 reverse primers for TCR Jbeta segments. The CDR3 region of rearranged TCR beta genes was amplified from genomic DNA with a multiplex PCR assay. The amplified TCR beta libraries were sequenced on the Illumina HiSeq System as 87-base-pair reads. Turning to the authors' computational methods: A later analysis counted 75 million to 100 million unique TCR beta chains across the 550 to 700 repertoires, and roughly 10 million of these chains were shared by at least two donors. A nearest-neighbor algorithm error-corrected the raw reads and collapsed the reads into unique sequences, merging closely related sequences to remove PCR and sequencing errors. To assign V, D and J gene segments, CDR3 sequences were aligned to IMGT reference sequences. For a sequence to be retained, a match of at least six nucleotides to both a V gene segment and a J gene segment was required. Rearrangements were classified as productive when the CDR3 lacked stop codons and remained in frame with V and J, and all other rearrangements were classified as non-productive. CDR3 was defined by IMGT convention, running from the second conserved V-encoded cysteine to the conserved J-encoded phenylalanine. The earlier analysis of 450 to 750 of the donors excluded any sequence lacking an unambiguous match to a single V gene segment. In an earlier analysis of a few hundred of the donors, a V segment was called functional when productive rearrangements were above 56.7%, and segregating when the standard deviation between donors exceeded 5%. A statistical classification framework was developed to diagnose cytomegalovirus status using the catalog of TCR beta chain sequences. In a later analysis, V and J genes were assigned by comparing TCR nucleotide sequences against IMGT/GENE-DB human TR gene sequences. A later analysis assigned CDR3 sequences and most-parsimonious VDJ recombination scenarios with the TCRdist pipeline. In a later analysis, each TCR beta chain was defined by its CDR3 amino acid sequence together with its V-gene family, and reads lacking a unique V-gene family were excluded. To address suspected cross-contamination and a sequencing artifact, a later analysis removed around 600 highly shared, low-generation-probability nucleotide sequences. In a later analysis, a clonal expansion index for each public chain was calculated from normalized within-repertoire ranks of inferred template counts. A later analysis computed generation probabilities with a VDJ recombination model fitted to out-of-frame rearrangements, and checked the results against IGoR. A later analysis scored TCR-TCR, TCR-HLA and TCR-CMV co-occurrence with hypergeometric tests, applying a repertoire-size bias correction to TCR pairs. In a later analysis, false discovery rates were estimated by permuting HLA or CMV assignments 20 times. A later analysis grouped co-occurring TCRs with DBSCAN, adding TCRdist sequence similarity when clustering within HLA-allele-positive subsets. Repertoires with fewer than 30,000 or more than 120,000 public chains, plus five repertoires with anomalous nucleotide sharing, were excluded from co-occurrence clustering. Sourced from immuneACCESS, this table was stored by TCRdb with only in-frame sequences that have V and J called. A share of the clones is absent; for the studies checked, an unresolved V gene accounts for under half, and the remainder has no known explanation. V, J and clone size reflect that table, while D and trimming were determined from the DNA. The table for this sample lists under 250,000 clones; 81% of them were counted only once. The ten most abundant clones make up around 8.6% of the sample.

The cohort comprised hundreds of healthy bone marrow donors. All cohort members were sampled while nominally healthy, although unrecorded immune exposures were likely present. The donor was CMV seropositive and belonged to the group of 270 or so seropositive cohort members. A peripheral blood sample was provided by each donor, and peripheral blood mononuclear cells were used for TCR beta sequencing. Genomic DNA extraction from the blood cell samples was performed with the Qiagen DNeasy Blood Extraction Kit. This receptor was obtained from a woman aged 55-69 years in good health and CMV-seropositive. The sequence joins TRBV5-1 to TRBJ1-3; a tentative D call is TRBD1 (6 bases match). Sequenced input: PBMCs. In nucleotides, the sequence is TGCGCCAGCAGTTGGGACACGAGCTCTGGAAACACCATATATTTT. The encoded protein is CASSWDTSSGNTIYF.